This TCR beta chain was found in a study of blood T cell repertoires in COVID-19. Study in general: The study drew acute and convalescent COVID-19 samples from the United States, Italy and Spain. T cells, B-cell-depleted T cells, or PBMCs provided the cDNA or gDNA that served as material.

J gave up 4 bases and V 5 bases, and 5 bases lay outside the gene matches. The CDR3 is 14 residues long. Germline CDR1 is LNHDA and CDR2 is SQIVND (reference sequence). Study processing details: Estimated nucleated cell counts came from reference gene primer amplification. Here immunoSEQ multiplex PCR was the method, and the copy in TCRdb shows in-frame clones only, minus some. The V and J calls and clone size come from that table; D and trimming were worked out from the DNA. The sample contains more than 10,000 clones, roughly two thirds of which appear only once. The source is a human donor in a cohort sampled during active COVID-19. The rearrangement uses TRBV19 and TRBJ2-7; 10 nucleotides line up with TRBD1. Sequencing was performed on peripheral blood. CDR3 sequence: CASSSTGGFYEQYF. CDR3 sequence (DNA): TGTGCCAGTAGTTCGACAGGGGGCTTTTACGAGCAGTACTTC.